A selection of T cell receptor beta chains follows, all from one sample in a study of T cells after yellow fever vaccination. Each CDR3 protein is one row after TCRdb ran MiXCR on the 5' RACE reads. This sample has 250,000 to 400,000 distinct CDR3 sequences, with roughly 4.3% found just once. The sequencing used PBMCs, collected 5 days after the yellow fever booster vaccination. The receptors were gathered from a man younger than 35 who received the YFV17D yellow fever vaccine. CDR3s include the opening cysteine and the closing phenylalanine or tryptophan. The order of the fields is V gene, J gene, D gene, clone size, CDR3 protein, CDR3 DNA. D genes are given only for firm matches. The size of a clone is reported for some rows only, either as once, few or many, or as a class for expanded clones.

TRBV3-1	TRBJ2-7	NA	NA	CASSSNSEGEQYF	TGTGCCAGCAGTTCTAACTCGGAGGGCGAGCAGTACTTC
TRBV11-2	TRBJ2-1	TRBD2	many	CASSQLTGTSGSNEQFF	TGTGCCAGCAGCCAATTGACCGGGACTAGCGGGTCCAATGAGCAGTTCTTC
TRBV27	TRBJ2-1	TRBD2	many	CASRGTGAVFQRGALVGNEQFF	TGTGCCAGCAGGGGTACGGGGGCGGTTTTCCAGCGGGGGGCCCTTGTAGGCAATGAGCAGTTCTTC
TRBV27	TRBJ2-3	TRBD1	NA	CASSLSSGGRTDTQYF	TGTGCCAGCAGTTTATCATCAGGGGGCAGGACAGATACGCAGTATTTT
TRBV7-8	TRBJ2-7	TRBD1	NA	CASSSQAGTAHYEQYF	TGTGCCAGCAGCTCGCAAGCCGGGACAGCGCACTACGAGCAGTACTTC
TRBV28	TRBJ2-5	NA	few	CASSPTIYQETQYF	TGTGCCAGCAGTCCGACTATATACCAAGAGACCCAGTACTTC
TRBV6-5	TRBJ2-7	TRBD1	NA	CASSSFRQGTYEQYF	TGTGCCAGCAGTTCATTTCGACAGGGAACCTACGAGCAGTACTTC
TRBV12-3/TRBV12-4	TRBJ2-2	NA	NA	CASSLAAANTGELFF	TGTGCCAGCAGTTTAGCAGCTGCGAACACCGGGGAGCTGTTTTTT
TRBV7-9	TRBJ2-7	NA	NA	CASSSARDTPYEQYF	TGTGCCAGCAGTTCTGCTCGGGACACCCCCTACGAGCAGTACTTC
TRBV7-9	TRBJ1-4	NA	few	CASSYRDEKLFF	TGTGCCAGCAGCTACAGGGATGAAAAACTGTTTTTT
TRBV5-1	TRBJ2-2	NA	NA	CASSLGEDPTGELFF	TGCGCCAGCAGCTTGGGAGAGGACCCCACCGGGGAGCTGTTTTTT
TRBV5-1	TRBJ2-3	TRBD2	NA	CASSLDPGGGADTQYF	TGCGCCAGCAGCCTGGATCCTGGCGGGGGAGCTGATACGCAGTATTTT
TRBV5-6	TRBJ2-1	NA	NA	CASSLVGGRGNEQFF	TGTGCCAGCAGCTTGGTGGGGGGGCGGGGGAATGAGCAGTTCTTC
TRBV12-3/TRBV12-4	TRBJ2-5	NA	NA	CASRLGANQETQYF	TGTGCCAGCAGGCTTGGGGCTAACCAAGAGACCCAGTACTTC
TRBV7-2	TRBJ2-3	NA	few	CASRAGFRSTDTQYF	TGTGCCAGCAGGGCAGGGTTTCGGAGCACAGATACGCAGTATTTT
TRBV5-1	TRBJ1-1	NA	few	CASGGQPNTEAFF	TGCGCCAGCGGAGGACAACCGAACACTGAAGCTTTCTTT
TRBV20-1	TRBJ2-5	TRBD2	few	CSAPRGAQETQYF	TGCAGTGCCCCGCGGGGGGCCCAAGAGACCCAGTACTTC
TRBV5-1	TRBJ2-7	NA	NA	CASGTSGQQYF	TGCGCCAGCGGTACCTCGGGGCAGCAGTACTTC
TRBV4-1	TRBJ1-6	TRBD1	NA	CASRKPGQGMNSPLHF	TGCGCCAGCAGGAAACCCGGACAGGGGATGAATTCACCCCTCCACTTT
TRBV7-9	TRBJ1-2	NA	many	CASSLDLEGASYGYTF	TGTGCCAGCAGCTTAGATTTAGAAGGGGCCAGCTATGGCTACACCTTC
TRBV6-2/TRBV6-3	TRBJ2-3	TRBD2	few	CASSRQPGLAGDPDTQYF	TGTGCCAGCAGTCGACAACCGGGACTAGCGGGGGACCCCGATACGCAGTATTTT
TRBV5-1	TRBJ2-3	NA	many	CASSSLRGTDTQYF	TGCGCCAGCAGCTCTCTTCGTGGCACAGATACGCAGTATTTT
TRBV3-1	TRBJ2-5	TRBD1	many	CASSPRDRGETQYF	TGTGCCAGCAGCCCGCGGGACAGGGGAGAGACCCAGTACTTC
TRBV5-1	TRBJ2-1	NA	NA	CASSLVRGLYNEQFF	TGCGCCAGCAGCTTGGTTCGGGGCCTCTACAATGAGCAGTTCTTC
TRBV5-1	TRBJ2-2	TRBD2	few	CASSSAGGQDTGELFF	TGCGCCAGCAGCTCGGCGGGGGGGCAAGACACCGGGGAGCTGTTTTTT
TRBV4-1	TRBJ1-4	TRBD1	many	CASSRGTGVKDEKLFF	TGCGCCAGCAGCCGCGGGACAGGGGTTAAAGATGAAAAACTGTTTTTT
TRBV5-1	TRBJ2-1	NA	many	CASSWETTLGYNEQFF	TGCGCCAGCAGCTGGGAGACGACCCTAGGCTACAATGAGCAGTTCTTC
TRBV3-1	TRBJ2-7	NA	NA	CASSQGIGSGYEQYF	TGTGCCAGCAGCCAAGGGATTGGTTCGGGATACGAGCAGTACTTC
TRBV21-1	TRBJ1-6	NA	NA	CARLNRDSTDSYNSPLHF	TGTGCCAGATTAAACCGGGACTCCACGGACTCCTATAATTCACCCCTCCACTTT
TRBV7-2	TRBJ1-1	NA	few	CASSWNRDSEAFF	TGTGCCAGCAGCTGGAACCGGGACTCTGAAGCTTTCTTT
TRBV5-6	TRBJ2-1	TRBD2	few	CASSGGLSYNEQFF	TGTGCCAGCAGCGGGGGACTATCCTACAATGAGCAGTTCTTC
TRBV20-1	TRBJ2-5	NA	NA	CSAGQYVGETQYF	TGCAGTGCTGGGCAGTATGTCGGCGAGACCCAGTACTTC
TRBV5-4	TRBJ2-1	NA	few	CASSLDRAAYNEQFF	TGTGCCAGCAGCTTGGACAGAGCCGCTTACAATGAGCAGTTCTTC
TRBV5-1	TRBJ1-5	NA	few	CASSLGSGPPGVQPQHF	TGCGCCAGCAGCTTGGGTAGTGGACCCCCAGGGGTTCAGCCCCAGCATTTT
TRBV27	TRBJ1-1	TRBD1	few	CASSRDRGLFGFGTEAFF	TGTGCCAGCAGCCGGGACAGGGGGCTTTTTGGGTTTGGGACTGAAGCTTTCTTT
TRBV7-3	TRBJ1-1	NA	few	CASRESRDTEAFF	TGTGCCAGCCGGGAGTCACGGGACACTGAAGCTTTCTTT
TRBV4-3	TRBJ2-7	NA	few	CASSQGGFGQSYEQYF	TGCGCCAGCAGCCAAGGGGGCTTTGGACAATCCTACGAGCAGTACTTC
TRBV9	TRBJ2-5	NA	many	CASSVAGRGETQYF	TGTGCCAGCAGCGTAGCTGGCAGGGGAGAGACCCAGTACTTC
TRBV7-2	TRBJ1-5	TRBD1	few	CASSYDRQGPQHF	TGTGCCAGCAGCTACGATCGACAGGGGCCCCAGCATTTT
TRBV19	TRBJ2-4	NA	few	CASSIRAEIAKNIQYF	TGTGCCAGTAGTATACGGGCGGAGATAGCCAAAAACATTCAGTACTTC
TRBV29-1	TRBJ2-5	NA	NA	CSVPYRDSEETQYF	TGCAGCGTCCCATATCGGGACTCCGAAGAGACCCAGTACTTC
TRBV5-1	TRBJ2-3	NA	many	CASSFWGRDTQYF	TGCGCCAGCAGCTTCTGGGGGCGGGATACGCAGTATTTT
TRBV30	TRBJ1-2	NA	many	CAWSPTGGGYTF	TGTGCCTGGAGTCCCACCGGGGGCGGCTACACCTTC
TRBV9	TRBJ2-7	NA	many	CASSGGRVPYEQYF	TGTGCCAGCAGCGGCGGTAGGGTTCCCTACGAGCAGTACTTC
TRBV12-3/TRBV12-4	TRBJ2-4	NA	many	CASSQIAPGIQYF	TGTGCCAGCAGCCAAATAGCTCCCGGCATTCAGTACTTC
TRBV10-2	TRBJ2-1	TRBD2	many	CASSGRAGELSYNEQFF	TGCGCCAGCAGTGGGAGAGCGGGGGAGCTCTCCTACAATGAGCAGTTCTTC
TRBV6-6	TRBJ1-6	NA	many	CASSDPGEGYSPLHF	TGTGCCAGCAGTGATCCGGGAGAGGGGTATTCACCCCTCCACTTT